What follows describes a single T cell receptor (beta chain). Its antigen is currently unknown. The assay was immunoSEQ multiplex PCR, and TCRdb's table has in-frame clones only and misses some. The sample contains approximately 130,000 clones, around nine tenths of which appear only once. The data stem from a study of graft-versus-host responses after intestinal transplantation. The wider study: Recipients were given multivisceral, liver-intestinal, or isolated intestinal transplants. Once they had received anti-thymocyte globulin induction, all recipients took tacrolimus and steroids for about three years. Study-wide points: Early post-transplant HvG declines showed an association with peak circulating GvH clone levels.

Sequencing used unstimulated CD4+ T cells sorted from spleen or lymph node cells, obtained before intestinal transplant. The clonotype was recovered from a human donor who received an intestinal transplant.

For the CDR3, the DNA is TGCGCCAGCAGCCAACAGGGAGCCACCGGGGAGCTGTTTTTT. Translating gives CASSQQGATGELFF. The genes are TRBV4-1 and TRBJ2-2; the D call may be TRBD1 or TRBD2 (5 bases each). The ends were cut back, 2 bases at V and 4 bases at J, with 8 bases in the middle. CDR3 size: 14 residues. Germline values: CDR1 MGHRA, CDR2 YSYEKL.